This T cell receptor beta chain was sequenced in a study of cytomegalovirus exposure and HLA in healthy donors. Study-wide results and limits: Segments of the TCR beta V type were, in most cases, productive about 87% or about 30% of the time in an earlier analysis.

Primers: 60 Vbeta forward and 13 Jbeta reverse. Repertoires were generated with immunoSEQ multiplex PCR, while TCRdb's copy carries only in-frame clones and drops some. This sample has approximately 110,000 clones, with roughly 73% found just once. The V and J ends lost 0 bases and 8 bases, in that order; junction bases with no gene match: 8. The V gene's germline CDR1 is MNHEY and CDR2 SVGAGI. This CDR3 has 15 residues. As to this clone: What it recognizes is unknown.

The clonotype comes from a woman aged 25 to 39 in good health and CMV-seronegative. The genes are TRBV6-5 and TRBJ1-2, with 8 bases that match TRBD1. The sequencing input was PBMCs. CDR3 in DNA: TGTGCCAGCAGTTACTCCTACCCTACAGGGGGAGGCTACACCTTC. Translated: CASSYSYPTGGGYTF.